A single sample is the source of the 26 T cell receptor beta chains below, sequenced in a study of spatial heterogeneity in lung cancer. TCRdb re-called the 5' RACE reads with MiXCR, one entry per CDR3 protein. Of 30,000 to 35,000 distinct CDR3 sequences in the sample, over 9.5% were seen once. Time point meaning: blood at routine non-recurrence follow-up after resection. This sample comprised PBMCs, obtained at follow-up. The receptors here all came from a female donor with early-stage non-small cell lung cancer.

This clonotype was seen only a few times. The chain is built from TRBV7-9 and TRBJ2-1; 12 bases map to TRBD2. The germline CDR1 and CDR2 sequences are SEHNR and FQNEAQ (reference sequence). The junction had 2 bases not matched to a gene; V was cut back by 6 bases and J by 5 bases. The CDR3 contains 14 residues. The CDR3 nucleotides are TGTGCCAGCAGACGGACTAGCGGGGACAATGAGCAGTTCTTC. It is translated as CASRRTSGDNEQFF.

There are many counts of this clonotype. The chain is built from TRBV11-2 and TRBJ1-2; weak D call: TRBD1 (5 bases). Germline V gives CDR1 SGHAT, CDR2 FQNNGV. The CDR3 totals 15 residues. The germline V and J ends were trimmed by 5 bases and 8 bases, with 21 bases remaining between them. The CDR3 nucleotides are TGTGCCAGCAGCCCGACAGCGAGTACCCTGGACGGCTACACCTTC. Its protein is CASSPTASTLDGYTF.

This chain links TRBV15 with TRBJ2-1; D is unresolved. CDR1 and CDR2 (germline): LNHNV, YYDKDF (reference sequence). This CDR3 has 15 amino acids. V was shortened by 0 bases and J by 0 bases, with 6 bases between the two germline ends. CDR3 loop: CATSRDGPSYNEQFF. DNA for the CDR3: TGTGCCACCAGCAGAGATGGACCCTCCTACAATGAGCAGTTCTTC.

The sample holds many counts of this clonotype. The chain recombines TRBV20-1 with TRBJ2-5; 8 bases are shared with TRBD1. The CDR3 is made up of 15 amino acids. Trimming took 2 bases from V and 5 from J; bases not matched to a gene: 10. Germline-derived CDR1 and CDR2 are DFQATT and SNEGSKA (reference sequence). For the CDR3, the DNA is TGCAGTGCTAGATCGGACAGGGCTCTTTTGGAGACCCAGTACTTC. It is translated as CSARSDRALLETQYF.

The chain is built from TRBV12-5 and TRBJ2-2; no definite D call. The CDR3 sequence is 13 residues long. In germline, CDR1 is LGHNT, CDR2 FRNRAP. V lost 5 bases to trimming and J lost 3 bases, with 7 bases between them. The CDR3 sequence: CASGQRYTGELFF. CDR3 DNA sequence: TGTGCTAGTGGTCAAAGATACACCGGGGAGCTGTTTTTT.

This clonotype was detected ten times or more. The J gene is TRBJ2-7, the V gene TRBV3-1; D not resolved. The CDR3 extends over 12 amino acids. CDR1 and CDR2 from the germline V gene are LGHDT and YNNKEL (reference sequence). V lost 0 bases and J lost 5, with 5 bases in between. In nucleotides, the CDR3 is TGTGCCAGCAGCCAAGATTACGACGAGCAGTACTTC. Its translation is CASSQDYDEQYF.

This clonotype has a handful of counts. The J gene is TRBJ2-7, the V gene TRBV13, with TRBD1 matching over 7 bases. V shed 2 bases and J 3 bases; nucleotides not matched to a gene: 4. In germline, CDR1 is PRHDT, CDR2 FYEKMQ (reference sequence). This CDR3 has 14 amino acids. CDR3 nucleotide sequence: TGTGCCAGCAGCTTAACCCAGGGGGACTACGAGCAGTACTTC. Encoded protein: CASSLTQGDYEQYF. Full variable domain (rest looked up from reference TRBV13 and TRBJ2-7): AAGVIQSPRHLIKEKRETATLKCYPIPRHDTVYWYQQGPGQDPQFLISFYEKMQSDKGSIPDRFSAQQFSDYHSELNMSSLELGDSALYFCASSLTQGDYEQYFGPGTRLTVT.

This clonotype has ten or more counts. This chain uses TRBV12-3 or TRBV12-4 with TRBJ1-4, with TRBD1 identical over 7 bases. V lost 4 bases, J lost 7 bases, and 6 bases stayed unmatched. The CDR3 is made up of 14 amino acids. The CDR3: CASSYRDSIEKLFF. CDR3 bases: TGTGCCAGCAGTTACCGGGACAGCATTGAAAAACTGTTTTTT.

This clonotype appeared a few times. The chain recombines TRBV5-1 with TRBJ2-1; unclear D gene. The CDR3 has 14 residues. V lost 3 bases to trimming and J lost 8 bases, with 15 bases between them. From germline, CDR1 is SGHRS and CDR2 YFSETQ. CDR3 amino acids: CASSSLLQPDEQFF. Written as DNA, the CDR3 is TGCGCCAGCAGCTCTTTGCTCCAACCCGATGAGCAGTTCTTC.

The CDR3, as DNA: TGTGCCAGCAGCCACCCGCGGGACACAGATACGCAGTATTTT. Amino acids: CASSHPRDTDTQYF. V is TRBV7-9 and J is TRBJ2-3; D is possibly TRBD2 (6 bases). V was trimmed by 5 bases and J by 2 bases, leaving 11 bases between them. The CDR3 is 14 amino acids. Germline loops: CDR1 SEHNR, CDR2 FQNEAQ (reference sequence). The variable domain in full, completed from reference TRBV7-9 and TRBJ2-3, reads DTGVSQNPRHKITKRGQNVTFRCDPISEHNRLYWYRQTLGQGPEFLTYFQNEAQLEKSRLLSDRFSAERPKGSFSTLEIQRTEQGDSAMYLCASSHPRDTDTQYFGPGTRLTVL.

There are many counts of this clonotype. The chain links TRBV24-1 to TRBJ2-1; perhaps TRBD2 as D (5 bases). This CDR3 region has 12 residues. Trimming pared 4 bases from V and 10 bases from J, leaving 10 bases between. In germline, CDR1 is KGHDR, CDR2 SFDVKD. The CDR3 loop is CATSDRRGEQFF. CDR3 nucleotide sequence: TGTGCCACCAGTGACCGTAGAGGGGAGCAGTTCTTC.

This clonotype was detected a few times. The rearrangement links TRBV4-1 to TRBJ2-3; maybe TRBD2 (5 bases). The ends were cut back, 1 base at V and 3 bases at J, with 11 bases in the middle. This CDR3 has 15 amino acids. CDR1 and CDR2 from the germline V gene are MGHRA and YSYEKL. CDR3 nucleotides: TGCGCCAGCAGCCAAGGAGAGGGCGGAACAGATACGCAGTATTTT. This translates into CASSQGEGGTDTQYF.

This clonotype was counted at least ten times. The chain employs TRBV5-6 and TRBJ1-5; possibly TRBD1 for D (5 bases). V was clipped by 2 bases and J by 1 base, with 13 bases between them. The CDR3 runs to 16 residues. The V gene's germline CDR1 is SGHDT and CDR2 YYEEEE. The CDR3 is CASSFWGSESNQPQHF. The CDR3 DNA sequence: TGTGCCAGCAGCTTCTGGGGGTCCGAGAGCAATCAGCCCCAGCATTTT.

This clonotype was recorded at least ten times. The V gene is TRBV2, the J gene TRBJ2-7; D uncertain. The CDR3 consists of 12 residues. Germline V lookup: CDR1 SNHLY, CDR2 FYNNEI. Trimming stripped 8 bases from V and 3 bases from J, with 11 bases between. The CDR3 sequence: CASLGVGYEQYF. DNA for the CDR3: TGTGCCAGCCTCGGAGTAGGCTACGAGCAGTACTTC.

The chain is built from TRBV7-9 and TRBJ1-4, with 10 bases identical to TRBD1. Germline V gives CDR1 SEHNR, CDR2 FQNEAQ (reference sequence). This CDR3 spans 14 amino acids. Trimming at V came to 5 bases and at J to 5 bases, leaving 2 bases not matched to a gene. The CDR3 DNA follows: TGTGCCAGCAGCCGGACAGGGGGAAATGAAAAACTGTTTTTT. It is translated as CASSRTGGNEKLFF.

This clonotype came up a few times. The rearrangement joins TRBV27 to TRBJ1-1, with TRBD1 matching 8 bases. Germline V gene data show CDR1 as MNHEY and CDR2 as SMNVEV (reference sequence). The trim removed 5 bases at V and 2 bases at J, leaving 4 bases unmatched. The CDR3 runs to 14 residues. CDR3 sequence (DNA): TGTGCCAGCAGTCTCAGGGGGCTAAACACTGAAGCTTTCTTT. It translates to CASSLRGLNTEAFF.

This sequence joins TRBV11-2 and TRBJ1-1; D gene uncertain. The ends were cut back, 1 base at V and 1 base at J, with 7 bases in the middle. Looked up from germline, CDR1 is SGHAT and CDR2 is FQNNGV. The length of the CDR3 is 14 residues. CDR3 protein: CASSLGKANTEAFF. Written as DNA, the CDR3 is TGTGCCAGCAGCTTAGGGAAGGCGAACACTGAAGCTTTCTTT. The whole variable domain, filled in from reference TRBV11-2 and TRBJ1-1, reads EAGVAQSPRYKIIEKRQSVAFWCNPISGHATLYWYQQILGQGPKLLIQFQNNGVVDDSQLPKDRFSAERLKGVDSTLKIQPAKLEDSAVYLCASSLGKANTEAFFGQGTRLTVV.

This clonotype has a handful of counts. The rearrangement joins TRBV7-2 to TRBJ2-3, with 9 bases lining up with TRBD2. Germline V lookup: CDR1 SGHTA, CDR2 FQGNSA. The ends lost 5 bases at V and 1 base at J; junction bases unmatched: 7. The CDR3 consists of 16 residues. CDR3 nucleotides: TGTGCCAGCAGCAGAAATAGCGGGGGAGGCACAGATACGCAGTATTTT. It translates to CASSRNSGGGTDTQYF.

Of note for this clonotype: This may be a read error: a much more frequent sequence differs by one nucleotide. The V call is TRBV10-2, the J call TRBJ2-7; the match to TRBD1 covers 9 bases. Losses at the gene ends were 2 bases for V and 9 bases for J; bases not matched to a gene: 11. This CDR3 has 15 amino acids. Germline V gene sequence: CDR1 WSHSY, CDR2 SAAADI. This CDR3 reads CASSEPGTGSELQYF. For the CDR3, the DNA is TGCGCCAGCAGTGAGCCCGGGACAGGGAGCGAATTGCAGTACTTC.

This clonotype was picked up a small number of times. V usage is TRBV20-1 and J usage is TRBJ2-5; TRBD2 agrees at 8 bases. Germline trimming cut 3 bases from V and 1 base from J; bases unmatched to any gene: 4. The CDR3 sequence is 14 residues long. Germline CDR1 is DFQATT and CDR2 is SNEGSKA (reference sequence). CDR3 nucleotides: TGCAGTGCTAGGGGGGGACTAGGCCAAGAGACCCAGTACTTC. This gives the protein CSARGGLGQETQYF.

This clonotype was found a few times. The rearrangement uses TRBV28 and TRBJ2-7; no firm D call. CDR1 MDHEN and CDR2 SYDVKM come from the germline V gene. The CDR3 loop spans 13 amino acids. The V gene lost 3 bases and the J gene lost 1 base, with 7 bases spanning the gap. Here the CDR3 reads CASSFHASYEQYF. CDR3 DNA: TGTGCCAGCAGTTTCCACGCTTCCTACGAGCAGTACTTC. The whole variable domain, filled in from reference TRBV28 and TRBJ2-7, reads DVKVTQSSRYLVKRTGEKVFLECVQDMDHENMFWYRQDPGLGLRLIYFSYDVKMKEKGDIPEGYSVSREKKERFSLILESASTNQTSMYLCASSFHASYEQYFGPGTRLTVT.

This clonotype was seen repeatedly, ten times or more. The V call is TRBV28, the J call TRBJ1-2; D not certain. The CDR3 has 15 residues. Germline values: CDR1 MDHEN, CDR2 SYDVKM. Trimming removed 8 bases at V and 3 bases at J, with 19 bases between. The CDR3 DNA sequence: TGTGCCAGCTCTCGGGCCGACTTGCCCTACTATGGCTACACCTTC. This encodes CASSRADLPYYGYTF.

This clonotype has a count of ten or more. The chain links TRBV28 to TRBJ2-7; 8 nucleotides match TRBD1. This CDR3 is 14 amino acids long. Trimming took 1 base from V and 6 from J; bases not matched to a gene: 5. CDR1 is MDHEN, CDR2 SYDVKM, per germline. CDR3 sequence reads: CASSLSAGGGEQYF. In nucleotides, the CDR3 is TGTGCCAGCAGTTTATCGGCAGGGGGCGGCGAGCAGTACTTC.

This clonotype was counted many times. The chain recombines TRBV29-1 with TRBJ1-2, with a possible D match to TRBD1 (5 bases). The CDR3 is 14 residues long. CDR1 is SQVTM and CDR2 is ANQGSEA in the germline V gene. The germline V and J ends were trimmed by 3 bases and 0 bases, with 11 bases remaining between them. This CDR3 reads CSVDPTVTNYGYTF. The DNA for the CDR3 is TGCAGCGTTGACCCGACAGTTACTAACTATGGCTACACCTTC.

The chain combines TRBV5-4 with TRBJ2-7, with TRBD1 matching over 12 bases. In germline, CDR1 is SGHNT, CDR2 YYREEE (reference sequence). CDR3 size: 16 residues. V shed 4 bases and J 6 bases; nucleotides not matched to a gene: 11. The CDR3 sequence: CASSPTGGTGGFEQYF. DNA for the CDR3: TGTGCCAGCAGCCCGACCGGAGGGACAGGGGGCTTCGAGCAGTACTTC.

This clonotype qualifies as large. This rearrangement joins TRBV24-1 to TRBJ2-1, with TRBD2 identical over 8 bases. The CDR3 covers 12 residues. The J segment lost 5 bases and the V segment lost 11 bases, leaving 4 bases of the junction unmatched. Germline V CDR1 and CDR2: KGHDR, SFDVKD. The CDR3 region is CASGAGDNEQFF. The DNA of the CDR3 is TGTGCCAGTGGAGCGGGAGACAATGAGCAGTTCTTC.